This entry is about one TCR beta chain. This sample is drawn from a study of T cells in Graves' hyperthyroidism and ophthalmopathy. Template material for amplifying TCR beta CDR3 regions consisted of RNA transcripts. The HTBI set primed first-round TCR CDR3 RT-PCR. TCRdb recomputed calls from the multiplex PCR reads with MiXCR, one row per CDR3 protein. This sample has approximately 490,000 distinct CDR3 sequences, with around a fifth found just once. The receptor's source is a woman in her 70s with Graves' ophthalmopathy. Material for sequencing was blood.

The CDR3 loop is CASIVGLHVYEQYF. The CDR3 nucleotides are TGTGCCAGCATTGTTGGACTCCACGTCTACGAGCAGTACTTC. This chain connects TRBV2 to TRBJ2-7, with D possibly TRBD2 on 5 matching bases. Trimming cost V 7 bases and J 3 bases, with 16 bases left between them. Germline CDR1 is SNHLY and CDR2 is FYNNEI. The CDR3 is 14 residues long. Looking up the rest from reference TRBV2 and TRBJ2-7 gives the full variable domain: EPEVTQTPSHQVTQMGQEVILRCVPISNHLYFYWYRQILGQKVEFLVSFYNNEISEKSEIFDDQFSVERPDGSNFTLKIRSTKLEDSAMYFCASIVGLHVYEQYFGPGTRLTVT.